These 7 T cell receptor beta chains came from one sample sequenced in a study of cytomegalovirus exposure and HLA in healthy donors. Produced via immunoSEQ multiplex PCR; TCRdb's table is partial and in-frame only. The repertoire holds about 74,000 clones, with 85% to 95% as singletons. Sequencing was done on a sample of PBMCs. Receptor source: a woman aged 18-35 years in good health and CMV-seropositive.

The chain recombines TRBV5-4 with TRBJ1-4; 10 nucleotides agree with TRBD1. From germline, CDR1 is SGHNT and CDR2 YYREEE (reference sequence). The J segment lost 6 bases and the V segment lost 4 bases, leaving 3 bases of the junction unmatched. The CDR3 spans 14 residues. In nucleotides, the CDR3 is TGTGCCAGCAGCCGGACAGGGGGGGATGAAAAACTGTTTTTT. Protein: CASSRTGGDEKLFF. Full variable domain (outside the CDR3, taken from reference TRBV5-4 and TRBJ1-4): ETGVTQSPTHLIKTRGQQVTLRCSSQSGHNTVSWYQQALGQGPQFIFQYYREEENGRGNFPPRFSGLQFPNYSSELNVNALELDDSALYLCASSRTGGDEKLFFGSGTQLSVL.

V gene TRBV6-6 combines with J gene TRBJ2-1; 14 bases are shared with TRBD2. V shed 2 bases and J 8 bases; nucleotides not matched to a gene: 5. The CDR3 totals 16 residues. Germline loops: CDR1 MNHNY, CDR2 SVGAGI (reference sequence). CDR3 in amino acids: CASSYTGLAGGDEQFF. CDR3 DNA sequence: TGTGCCAGCAGTTACACCGGACTAGCGGGAGGTGATGAGCAGTTCTTC.

The V gene is TRBV30, the J gene TRBJ2-7, with TRBD1 matching 7 bases. The CDR3 loop spans 13 amino acids. The ends lost 5 bases at V and 5 bases at J; junction bases unmatched: 9. Germline CDR1 is GTSNPN and CDR2 is SVGIG (reference sequence). The DNA of the CDR3 is TGTGCCTGGGACGACAGGGTGAGCCACGAGCAGTACTTC. Protein product: CAWDDRVSHEQYF.

In this sample, this clone turned up once. V usage is TRBV5-6 and J usage is TRBJ2-7, with 7 bases that match TRBD2. From germline, CDR1 is SGHDT and CDR2 YYEEEE. This CDR3 region has 17 residues. The J segment lost 2 bases and the V segment lost 4 bases, leaving 15 bases of the junction unmatched. The CDR3 loop reads CASSPGLTRGGAYEQYF. The DNA of the CDR3 is TGTGCCAGCAGCCCCGGCCTTACTCGCGGGGGAGCCTACGAGCAGTACTTC.

This clone was detected only once. In nucleotides, the CDR3 is TGTGCCAGCAGCCCCCCTAGCTCCTACAATGAGCAGTTCTTC. Protein sequence: CASSPPSSYNEQFF. The rearrangement uses TRBV7-9 and TRBJ2-1; D is undetermined. V was shortened by 5 bases and J by 0 bases, with 8 bases between the two germline ends. This CDR3 spans 14 amino acids. CDR1 and CDR2 from the germline V gene are SEHNR and FQNEAQ (reference sequence). Full variable domain (rest looked up from reference TRBV7-9 and TRBJ2-1): DTGVSQNPRHKITKRGQNVTFRCDPISEHNRLYWYRQTLGQGPEFLTYFQNEAQLEKSRLLSDRFSAERPKGSFSTLEIQRTEQGDSAMYLCASSPPSSYNEQFFGPGTRLTVL.

For this clone: Other DNA sequences in the sample encode the same CDR3. The chain joins TRBV20-1 to TRBJ2-5; D not certain. The ends were cut back, 0 bases at V and 5 bases at J, with 4 bases in the middle. The germline CDR1 and CDR2 sequences are DFQATT and SNEGSKA (reference sequence). This CDR3 spans 11 amino acids. The CDR3 bases are TGCAGTGCTAGAGATCGGGAGACCCAGTACTTC. Protein: CSARDRETQYF.

The rearrangement uses TRBV11-3 and TRBJ2-7, with 8 bases fitting TRBD1. The germline CDR1 and CDR2 sequences are SGHNT and YENEEA. Germline trimming cut 5 bases from V and 5 bases from J; bases unmatched to any gene: 8. The CDR3 runs 14 residues. CDR3 sequence: CASSPNQGAHEQYF. In DNA form, the CDR3 reads TGTGCCAGCAGCCCTAACCAGGGGGCACACGAGCAGTACTTC.